Detailed here is one T cell receptor (beta chain). This specimen belongs to a study of T cell responses to AZD1222 COVID-19 vaccine. Study-level information: Combined were second doses at about 4 or about 12 weeks.

This table comes from immunoSEQ multiplex PCR, and its TCRdb copy is limited to in-frame clones, with some not included. The repertoire includes around 84,000 clones, 86% of them detected once, and about 8.7% sits in the top ten. CDR3 size: 13 residues. Germline assignment: CDR1 MNHEY and CDR2 SVGAGI. V dropped 9 bases and J dropped 2; count of bases not matched to a gene: 4. The rearrangement uses TRBV6-5 and TRBJ1-1; 9 nucleotides align to TRBD1. The origin of this receptor is an adult in good health. Sequencing was performed on peripheral blood, taken on day 0 of AZD1222 vaccination. CDR3 nucleotide sequence: TGTGCCAGTGGGGACAGGGACAACACTGAAGCTTTCTTT. This sequence encodes CASGDRDNTEAFF.